This TCR beta chain was captured by sequencing in a study of cytomegalovirus exposure and HLA in healthy donors. Points on this clone: The antigen is undetermined.

Study observations and caveats: Rare sequences made up most TCRs, while some public TCRs were found in many donors. The classifier reportedly diagnosed cytomegalovirus status with high sensitivity and specificity.

Clones were sequenced by immunoSEQ multiplex PCR, and TCRdb holds only the in-frame ones, with some missing. This table has fewer than 200,000 clones, less than 85% appearing once. Germline-derived CDR1 and CDR2 are SEHNR and FQNEAQ (reference sequence). CDR3 length: 13 residues. Trimming shortened V by 1 base and J by 4 bases, and 5 bases separated the two germline ends. The clonotype originates from a man between 18 and 35 years old in good health and CMV-seropositive. This chain connects TRBV7-9 to TRBJ2-1; D gene ambiguous. Sample: PBMCs. Here the CDR3 reads CASSLGSYNEQFF. The CDR3 coding sequence is TGTGCCAGCAGCTTAGGGAGTTACAATGAGCAGTTCTTC.